Listed below are T cell receptor beta chains from one sample, sequenced in a study of T cells after yellow fever vaccination. TCRdb itself ran the 5' RACE reads through MiXCR, one entry per CDR3 protein. The data contain roughly 340,000 distinct CDR3 sequences, about 8.7% of them singletons. Sequencing was performed on PBMCs, taken on the day of the first yellow fever vaccination. The receptors here all came from a young man who received the YFV17D yellow fever vaccine. The CDR3 runs from the conserved cysteine through the conserved F or W. The D gene is left open where the match is weak. The listing skips clone size in some rows; elsewhere it reads once, few, many or a size class.

length: 16
J: TRBJ2-1
D: TRBD2
V: TRBV7-9
size: .
CDR3: CASSQRAGGPYNEQFF

length: 15
J: TRBJ2-2
D: TRBD1
V: TRBV6-5
size: few
CDR3: CASSYGQGVTGELFF

length: 16
J: TRBJ2-5
D: .
V: TRBV7-9
size: .
CDR3: CASSLVGSRAQETQYF

length: 14
J: TRBJ2-4
D: TRBD1
V: TRBV11-3
size: many
CDR3: CAIYLGTGVNIQYF

length: 12
J: TRBJ1-2
D: .
V: TRBV4-1
size: .
CDR3: CASSQESRGYTF

length: 13
J: TRBJ2-4
D: .
V: TRBV3-1
size: many
CDR3: CASSQDSGNIQYF

length: 14
J: TRBJ2-7
D: .
V: TRBV6-5
size: many
CDR3: CASSYSNHKTEQYF

length: 16
J: TRBJ1-2
D: .
V: TRBV4-3
size: .
CDR3: CASSQDLGQPNYGYTF

length: 13
J: TRBJ1-3
D: .
V: TRBV6-2/TRBV6-3
size: .
CDR3: CASNDRSGNTIYF

length: 17
J: TRBJ2-7
D: TRBD2
V: TRBV12-3/TRBV12-4
size: few
CDR3: CASSDPWTSGGPYEQYF

length: 16
J: TRBJ1-2
D: .
V: TRBV11-2
size: .
CDR3: CASSLDRFDRREGYTF

length: 17
J: TRBJ2-7
D: TRBD2
V: TRBV18
size: few
CDR3: CASSPRLAGGSLYEQYF

length: 13
J: TRBJ1-5
D: .
V: TRBV6-2/TRBV6-3
size: .
CDR3: CASSVQGGQPQHF

length: 15
J: TRBJ2-3
D: .
V: TRBV5-1
size: .
CDR3: CASSLEFLFTDTQYF

length: 15
J: TRBJ2-1
D: TRBD2
V: TRBV7-3
size: .
CDR3: CASSLKLAGDNEQFF

length: 16
J: TRBJ2-2
D: .
V: TRBV7-7
size: many
CDR3: CASSPAPSMNTGELFF

length: 15
J: TRBJ2-2
D: .
V: TRBV4-2
size: many
CDR3: CASSQGQGGDGELFF

length: 12
J: TRBJ1-1
D: .
V: TRBV30
size: few
CDR3: CAWGRGGGRAFF

length: 15
J: TRBJ1-1
D: TRBD1
V: TRBV20-1
size: .
CDR3: CSARDWGDRNTEAFF

length: 14
J: TRBJ2-5
D: TRBD2
V: TRBV6-1
size: .
CDR3: CASGGVAGPETQYF

length: 23
J: TRBJ2-1
D: TRBD2
V: TRBV7-7
size: .
CDR3: CASSLWPLGRWTSVKSSYNEQFF

length: 14
J: TRBJ2-5
D: TRBD2
V: TRBV5-8
size: few
CDR3: CASSRTSSQETQYF

length: 12
J: TRBJ2-1
D: .
V: TRBV29-1
size: .
CDR3: CSVEHQGNEQFF

length: 16
J: TRBJ2-1
D: TRBD2
V: TRBV29-1
size: .
CDR3: CSVEGTSGGAYNEQFF

length: 12
J: TRBJ2-3
D: .
V: TRBV18
size: .
CDR3: CASSPASDTQYF

length: 16
J: TRBJ1-2
D: .
V: TRBV6-1
size: .
CDR3: CASSKDTWAPNYGYTF

length: 14
J: TRBJ2-2
D: TRBD2
V: TRBV20-1
size: .
CDR3: CSARVAGVTGELFF

length: 15
J: TRBJ2-2
D: .
V: TRBV28
size: few
CDR3: CASSLSARFNGELFF

length: 14
J: TRBJ1-1
D: TRBD1
V: TRBV20-1
size: .
CDR3: CSARQGSIGTEAFF

length: 14
J: TRBJ1-2
D: .
V: TRBV25-1
size: .
CDR3: CASSDSTGYYGYTF

length: 13
J: TRBJ2-4
D: .
V: TRBV28
size: .
CDR3: CASRLQGRNIQYF

length: 15
J: TRBJ1-5
D: .
V: TRBV27
size: few
CDR3: CASSLFQGYDQPQHF

length: 16
J: TRBJ1-1
D: TRBD1
V: TRBV10-3
size: .
CDR3: CAISGQGRLGDTEAFF

length: 13
J: TRBJ2-5
D: .
V: TRBV7-9
size: few
CDR3: CASRRPGEETQYF

length: 15
J: TRBJ2-1
D: .
V: TRBV5-5
size: .
CDR3: CASSQGPSSGNEQFF

length: 13
J: TRBJ2-3
D: .
V: TRBV6-6
size: many
CDR3: CASRTGSTDTQYF

length: 14
J: TRBJ1-1
D: .
V: TRBV5-1
size: .
CDR3: CASRIGTSNTEAFF

length: 15
J: TRBJ2-1
D: .
V: TRBV20-1
size: .
CDR3: CSARPPGASYNEQFF

length: 13
J: TRBJ2-2
D: .
V: TRBV9
size: .
CDR3: CASSVELTGELFF

length: 16
J: TRBJ2-4
D: TRBD1
V: TRBV5-1
size: .
CDR3: CASSPGTGIAKNIQYF

length: 15
J: TRBJ2-1
D: TRBD2
V: TRBV4-3
size: few
CDR3: CASSGERGGSNEQFF

length: 14
J: TRBJ2-7
D: .
V: TRBV20-1
size: few
CDR3: CSASGGVSSYEQYF

length: 15
J: TRBJ1-6
D: TRBD1
V: TRBV4-2
size: many
CDR3: CASSQEEGGSSPLHF

length: 17
J: TRBJ2-5
D: .
V: TRBV3-1
size: many
CDR3: CASSLLGGGGLQETQYF

length: 17
J: TRBJ2-1
D: TRBD2
V: TRBV7-9
size: .
CDR3: CASSFSAGDPSYNEQFF

length: 14
J: TRBJ1-1
D: TRBD1
V: TRBV7-6
size: .
CDR3: CASSLVGTAFEAFF

length: 13
J: TRBJ2-1
D: TRBD2
V: TRBV5-1
size: .
CDR3: CASRVRGDNEQFF